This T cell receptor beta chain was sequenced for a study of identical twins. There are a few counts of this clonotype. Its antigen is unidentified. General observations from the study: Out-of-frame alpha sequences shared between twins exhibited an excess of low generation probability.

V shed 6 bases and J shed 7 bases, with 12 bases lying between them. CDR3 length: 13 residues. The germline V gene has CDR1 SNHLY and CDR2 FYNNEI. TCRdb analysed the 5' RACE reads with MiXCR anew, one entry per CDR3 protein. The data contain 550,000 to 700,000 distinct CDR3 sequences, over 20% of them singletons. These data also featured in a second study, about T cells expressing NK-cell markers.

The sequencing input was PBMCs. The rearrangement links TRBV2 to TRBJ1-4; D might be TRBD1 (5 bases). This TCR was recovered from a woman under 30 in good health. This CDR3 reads CASRTAKSEKLFF. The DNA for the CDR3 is TGTGCCAGCAGGACAGCCAAGAGTGAAAAACTGTTTTTT. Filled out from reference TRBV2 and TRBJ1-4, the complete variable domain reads EPEVTQTPSHQVTQMGQEVILRCVPISNHLYFYWYRQILGQKVEFLVSFYNNEISEKSEIFDDQFSVERPDGSNFTLKIRSTKLEDSAMYFCASRTAKSEKLFFGSGTQLSVL.